Each of the 23 T cell receptor beta chains below was sequenced from the same sample in a study of human T cells and chemical hapten exposure. TCRdb independently ran MiXCR on the RACE reads; one entry per CDR3 protein. The repertoire holds about 40,000 distinct CDR3 sequences, with approximately 3.3% as singletons. Time point here: patch test 2, 6 weeks after DPC sensitization. The treatment here: therapeutic diphenylcyclopropenone sensitization with weekly scalp DPC. The input for sequencing was whole blood, taken in connection with sensitization to the hapten diphenylcyclopropenone (DPC). The receptors derive from a man aged 35 to 55 with alopecia areata. Some clones in this sample may be carry-over from other donors' samples.

This clonotype was observed many times. The V gene is TRBV28, the J gene TRBJ1-5; maybe TRBD1 (6 bases). This CDR3 is 18 amino acids long. V was cut by 6 bases and J by 4 bases, with 25 bases left in between. Per germline, CDR1 MDHEN and CDR2 SYDVKM. The CDR3 coding sequence is TGTGCCAGCAGCCCCCTCGGGGGGGGGGCAGGTTGGAATCAGCCCCAGCATTTT. It is translated as CASSPLGGGAGWNQPQHF. The full variable domain, rest sourced from reference TRBV28 and TRBJ1-5, is DVKVTQSSRYLVKRTGEKVFLECVQDMDHENMFWYRQDPGLGLRLIYFSYDVKMKEKGDIPEGYSVSREKKERFSLILESASTNQTSMYLCASSPLGGGAGWNQPQHFGDGTRLSIL.

Ten or more counts support this clonotype. J is TRBJ2-7 and V is TRBV3-1, with 9 bases aligning to TRBD1. In germline, CDR1 is LGHDT, CDR2 YNNKEL (reference sequence). With V trimmed by 4 bases and J by 4 bases, 5 bases remained unmatched. This CDR3 is built from 14 residues. In DNA form, the CDR3 reads TGTGCCAGCAGCCGGGGACAGGGCACGTACGAGCAGTACTTC. It translates to CASSRGQGTYEQYF.

This clonotype was counted ten times or more. The chain combines TRBV7-9 with TRBJ2-5; 9 bases align to TRBD1. J gave up 4 bases and V 2 bases, and 5 bases lay outside the gene matches. Per the germline V gene, CDR1 is SEHNR and CDR2 is FQNEAQ (reference sequence). This CDR3 comprises 15 residues. The CDR3 here is CASSLRRDRVETQYF. CDR3 sequence (DNA): TGTGCCAGCAGCTTAAGACGGGACAGGGTAGAGACCCAGTACTTC.

This clonotype was detected many times. The chain links TRBV12-3 or TRBV12-4 to TRBJ2-3; D is possibly TRBD1 or TRBD2 (6 bases each). Between the trimmed V and J ends, which lost 5 bases and 5 bases, there was a span of 23 bases. The CDR3 has 17 amino acids. CDR3 sequence: CASSHPGATRGGDTQYF. CDR3 in DNA: TGTGCCAGCAGTCACCCGGGGGCCACCAGGGGCGGAGATACGCAGTATTTT.

This clonotype was found many times. The chain recombines TRBV3-1 with TRBJ1-1, with unresolved D. The V end was cut by 1 base, the J end by 6 bases, with 9 bases between. The CDR3 contains 13 residues. Germline CDR1 LGHDT, CDR2 YNNKEL (reference sequence). CDR3: CASSQVGDPEAFF. CDR3 DNA sequence: TGTGCCAGCAGCCAAGTAGGAGACCCTGAAGCTTTCTTT.

This clonotype was found many times. V gene TRBV18 combines with J gene TRBJ2-6, with D unclear. The germline V gene encodes CDR1 KGHSH and CDR2 LQKENI. The CDR3 has 14 amino acids. V was cut by 4 bases and J by 0 bases, with 4 bases left in between. CDR3 sequence: CASSRVSGANVLTF. CDR3 DNA sequence: TGTGCCAGCTCACGAGTCTCTGGGGCCAACGTCCTGACTTTC.

This clonotype was observed many times. The genes are TRBV28 and TRBJ1-4; D gene ambiguous. The CDR3 runs to 16 residues. Germline CDR1 and CDR2: MDHEN and SYDVKM. V was shortened by 4 bases and J by 0 bases, with 12 bases between the two germline ends. The CDR3 sequence is CASSSRQGATNEKLFF. In DNA, the CDR3 is TGTGCCAGCAGTTCAAGGCAAGGAGCAACTAATGAAAAACTGTTTTTT.

This clonotype was recorded many times. The V and J genes are TRBV29-1 and TRBJ2-1, with 7 positions matching TRBD1. Trimming removed 7 bases from V and 0 bases from J; junction bases left unmatched: 6. Germline V CDR1 and CDR2: SQVTM, ANQGSEA. The CDR3 has 14 amino acids. CDR3: CSDKTGVSYNEQFF. The CDR3 nucleotides read TGCAGCGATAAAACAGGGGTCTCCTACAATGAGCAGTTCTTC.

This clonotype was seen many times. The chain uses TRBV25-1 and TRBJ1-2; D is perhaps TRBD1 (5 bases). The V and J ends lost 6 bases and 7 bases respectively, with 18 bases between them. The CDR3 consists of 14 residues. Germline values: CDR1 MGHDK, CDR2 SYGVNS. The CDR3 nucleotides read TGTGCCAGCAGCGCCGGGACGACTTTATCTGGCTACACCTTC. Encoded protein: CASSAGTTLSGYTF.

This clonotype was detected many times. The chain combines TRBV6-5 with TRBJ2-4, with 7 nucleotides matching TRBD1. The CDR3 totals 16 residues. V lost 0 bases, J lost 4 bases, and 6 bases stayed unmatched. Looked up from germline, CDR1 is MNHEY and CDR2 is SVGAGI. The CDR3 nucleotides are TGTGCCAGCAGTTACTCCCTGACAGGGACGAAAAACATTCAGTACTTC. Protein: CASSYSLTGTKNIQYF.

This clonotype was seen repeatedly, ten times or more. CDR3 amino acids: CASGPGGSGRQETQYF. Here the CDR3 DNA reads TGCGCCAGCGGTCCCGGTGGTAGCGGGCGTCAAGAGACCCAGTACTTC. The chain recombines TRBV5-1 with TRBJ2-5; 7 bases align to TRBD2. The CDR3 runs 16 residues. The ends lost 7 bases at V and 2 bases at J; junction bases unmatched: 14. Looked up from germline, CDR1 is SGHRS and CDR2 is YFSETQ.

The chain combines TRBV10-3 with TRBJ1-5; the D gene is possibly TRBD1 (5 bases). The CDR3 loop spans 13 amino acids. Trimming cost V 7 bases and J 6 bases, with 13 bases left between them. Germline V gene sequence: CDR1 ENHRY, CDR2 SYGVKD. The CDR3 reads CAITGAPGQPQHF. The CDR3 DNA reads as TGTGCCATCACTGGGGCGCCCGGTCAGCCCCAGCATTTT.

The V call is TRBV5-4, the J call TRBJ2-3, with D perhaps matching TRBD1 or TRBD2 (5 bases each). The ends were cut back, 7 bases at V and 1 base at J, with 10 bases in the middle. The CDR3 runs to 13 residues. The germline V gene encodes CDR1 SGHNT and CDR2 YYREEE (reference sequence). The CDR3 here is CASWGSGTDTQYF. Here the CDR3 DNA reads TGTGCCAGCTGGGGGTCGGGCACAGATACGCAGTATTTT.

This clonotype occurred many times. The rearrangement uses TRBV27 and TRBJ2-7; D may be TRBD2 (5 bases). Per the germline V gene, CDR1 is MNHEY and CDR2 is SMNVEV (reference sequence). Trimming cost V 2 bases and J 6 bases, with 17 bases left between them. The CDR3 covers 15 residues. This chain's CDR3 is CASSLTSAAGGEQYF. The CDR3 DNA sequence: TGTGCCAGCAGTTTAACGTCAGCGGCAGGCGGCGAGCAGTACTTC.

This clonotype was picked up many times. The chain carries TRBV28 and TRBJ2-7; no firm D call. The CDR3 runs 14 residues. The V gene lost 5 bases and the J gene lost 2 bases, with 13 bases spanning the gap. From germline, CDR1 is MDHEN and CDR2 SYDVKM. CDR3 in DNA: TGTGCCAGCAGTGAAGGCAACGCCGCCTACGAGCAGTACTTC. It codes for CASSEGNAAYEQYF. The full variable domain, its missing parts supplied by reference TRBV28 and TRBJ2-7, is DVKVTQSSRYLVKRTGEKVFLECVQDMDHENMFWYRQDPGLGLRLIYFSYDVKMKEKGDIPEGYSVSREKKERFSLILESASTNQTSMYLCASSEGNAAYEQYFGPGTRLTVT.

This clonotype has at least ten counts. This chain links TRBV12-3 or TRBV12-4 with TRBJ2-5, with D hard to call. Trimming removed 3 bases from V and 0 bases from J, with 8 bases in between. The CDR3 runs 14 residues. CDR3 in DNA: TGTGCCAGCAGTTTGGGCAAGTACCAAGAGACCCAGTACTTC. It codes for CASSLGKYQETQYF.

This clonotype was counted between two and nine times. This sequence joins TRBV20-1 and TRBJ1-5; 9 nucleotides agree with TRBD1. The CDR3 runs 14 residues. Germline-derived CDR1 and CDR2 are DFQATT and SNEGSKA (reference sequence). V lost 6 bases to trimming and J lost 5 bases; unmatched junction nucleotides: 8. The CDR3 DNA follows: TGCAGTGCCCCCACAGGGGGCTTGGATCAGCCCCAGCATTTT. It specifies CSAPTGGLDQPQHF.

This clonotype was counted many times. The chain employs TRBV6-1 and TRBJ2-3; 8 bases are shared with TRBD2. Trimming at V came to 2 bases and at J to 4 bases, leaving 5 bases not matched to a gene. Germline V CDR1 and CDR2: MNHNS, SASEGT. The CDR3 is 15 amino acids. CDR3 sequence: CASSESGSGSDTQYF. CDR3 DNA: TGTGCCAGCAGTGAAAGCGGGAGCGGTTCAGATACGCAGTATTTT.

This clonotype has at least ten counts. The chain uses TRBV7-9 and TRBJ1-2; no definite D call. Deletions cut 5 bases from V and 6 bases from J, with 16 bases between. The germline gives CDR1 SEHNR, CDR2 FQNEAQ (reference sequence). This CDR3 has 14 residues. Here the CDR3 DNA reads TGTGCCAGCAGCATCCCCAGGAGGAGAGATGGCTACACCTTC. This encodes CASSIPRRRDGYTF.

This clonotype was seen at least ten times. This chain uses TRBV7-2 with TRBJ2-3; D may be TRBD1 or TRBD2 (5 bases each). V was clipped by 5 bases and J by 5 bases, with 17 bases between them. Germline assignment: CDR1 SGHTA and CDR2 FQGNSA. This CDR3 is 15 amino acids long. CDR3 in amino acids: CASSRGPGGEDTQYF. CDR3 coding DNA: TGTGCCAGCAGCCGGGGACCCGGCGGAGAAGATACGCAGTATTTT.

This clonotype was observed many times. The CDR3 sequence: CASSYGQGGDEQFF. In DNA form, the CDR3 reads TGTGCCAGCAGTTACGGGCAGGGAGGGGATGAGCAGTTCTTC. V and J are TRBV6-5 and TRBJ2-1; 7 bases are shared with TRBD2. The CDR3 length is 14 residues. J was trimmed by 8 bases and V by 2 bases; bases with no gene match: 6. The germline V gene has CDR1 MNHEY and CDR2 SVGAGI.

This clonotype was detected only a few times. The chain's CDR3 is CSARDQGLAGGFGEQFF. The CDR3 DNA sequence: TGCAGTGCTAGAGATCAGGGACTAGCGGGAGGATTCGGTGAGCAGTTCTTC. V gene TRBV20-1 combines with J gene TRBJ2-1, with 15 bases that match TRBD2. The CDR3 is made up of 17 amino acids. V shed 0 bases, J shed 9 bases, and the junction held 9 bases outside the gene matches. CDR1 and CDR2 from the germline V gene are DFQATT and SNEGSKA (reference sequence).

This clonotype was seen many times. The V gene is TRBV18, the J gene TRBJ2-3; unclear D gene. Germline V gene lookup returns CDR1 KGHSH and CDR2 LQKENI. The CDR3 covers 13 residues. Trimming took off 0 bases at V and 8 bases at J, with 9 bases between the two ends. CDR3 protein: CASSPPTHSTQYF. The CDR3 nucleotides are TGTGCCAGCTCACCACCGACGCATTCTACGCAGTATTTT. Variable domain in full (rest from reference TRBV18 and TRBJ2-3): NAGVMQNPRHLVRRRGQEARLRCSPMKGHSHVYWYRQLPEEGLKFMVYLQKENIIDESGMPKERFSAEFPKEGPSILRIQQVVRGDSAAYFCASSPPTHSTQYFGPGTRLTVL.